These 28 T cell receptor beta chains were all obtained from the same sample, sequenced in a study of blood T cells in healthy people across ages. A second PCR of roughly 7 to 11 cycles used a sample-barcoded 5' primer and a J-beta primer mix. In TCRdb, the 5' RACE reads were re-called with MiXCR into one record per CDR3 protein. The sample carries over 550,000 distinct CDR3 sequences, about 30% recorded once. The sample comprised blood. The receptors derive from a woman older than 75 in good health.

This clonotype was seen only a few times. V usage is TRBV12-1 and J usage is TRBJ1-5; the table's D call, TRBD1, has no DNA check behind it. TRBV12-1 is marked as a pseudogene. CDR3 length: 14 amino acids. The DNA for the CDR3 is TGTGCCAGCAGCTTGTGGGACAGCAATCAGCCCCAGCATTTT. Residues: CASSLWDSNQPQHF.

This clonotype came up many times. This chain links TRBV20-1 with TRBJ1-5; 11 nucleotides line up with TRBD1. The germline V gene has CDR1 DFQATT and CDR2 SNEGSKA (reference sequence). V shed 5 bases, J shed 0 bases, and the junction held 12 bases outside the gene matches. CDR3 size: 18 residues. Here the CDR3 DNA reads TGCAGTGCTTATACCGGGACAGGGGGGACTTATAGCAATCAGCCCCAGCATTTT. Amino acids: CSAYTGTGGTYSNQPQHF.

V is TRBV6-5 and J is TRBJ2-4; D is possibly TRBD1 (6 bases). The end of the DNA aligns better with TRBJ2-7, so the J call may be wrong. There are 15 residues in the CDR3. Germline V gene lookup returns CDR1 MNHEY and CDR2 SVGAGI. The CDR3 region has the DNA TGTGCCAGCAGTTACTCGATCCGGACAGCTTCCGAGCAGTACTTC. Amino acids: CASSYSIRTASEQYF.

This clonotype was counted ten times or more. The CDR3 reads CASSVADRRIGGEQFF. The DNA for the CDR3 is TGTGCCAGCAGCGTGGCGGACAGGAGGATCGGCGGTGAGCAGTTCTTC. J is TRBJ2-1 and V is TRBV9; TRBD1 aligns across 7 bases. This CDR3 contains 16 residues. The ends lost 2 bases at V and 9 bases at J; junction bases unmatched: 14. Germline V gene sequence: CDR1 SGDLS, CDR2 YYNGEE.

Comments on this clonotype: A much larger clone differs from this one at a single base, so this may be a read error. This chain uses TRBV7-9 with TRBJ2-3; the match to TRBD1 covers 11 bases. Per the germline V gene, CDR1 is SEHNR and CDR2 is FQNEAQ (reference sequence). The CDR3 has 17 residues. The CDR3 DNA is TGTGTCAGCAGCTTCGGACAGGGGGCGCAAGGAGCAGATACGCAGTATTTT. This encodes CVSSFGQGAQGADTQYF.

The DNA for the CDR3 is TGTGCCAGCAGTGCCTATCTGCGAGATACGCAGTATTTT. It translates to CASSAYLRDTQYF. This sequence joins TRBV28 and TRBJ2-3; D not certain. The CDR3 consists of 13 residues. Germline values: CDR1 MDHEN, CDR2 SYDVKM. With 5 bases removed from V and 5 bases from J, the gap between germline ends came to 11 bases.

The chain combines TRBV5-1 with TRBJ2-7, with a weak D call TRBD1 (5 bases). The germline V gene has CDR1 SGHRS and CDR2 YFSETQ. Trimming removed 4 bases from V and 7 bases from J, with 12 bases in between. This CDR3 region has 12 residues. In nucleotides, the CDR3 is TGCGCCAGCAGCCGCCAGGGCAATGAGCAGTACGTC. This encodes CASSRQGNEQYV.

The chain links TRBV19 to TRBJ2-1; 10 bases line up with TRBD1. The germline gives CDR1 LNHDA, CDR2 SQIVND (reference sequence). Trimming removed 4 bases from V and 8 bases from J; junction bases left unmatched: 8. This CDR3 is 15 amino acids long. The CDR3, as DNA: TGTGCCAGTAGTAAGAGACAGGGGGCCAGGGATGAGCAGTTCTTC. Protein: CASSKRQGARDEQFF.

V usage is TRBV20-1 and J usage is TRBJ2-3; tentative D call: TRBD2 (5 bases). CDR3 length equals 13 residues. Germline CDR1 and CDR2: DFQATT and SNEGSKA (reference sequence). For the CDR3, the DNA is TGCAGCGGTCTTCCGGGAAGCACAGATACGCAGTATTTT. Translating it yields CSGLPGSTDTQYF.

This clonotype was recorded at least ten times. The CDR3 spells CASSYPGEGSDTQYF. DNA for the CDR3: TGTGCCAGCAGTTACCCGGGCGAAGGATCAGATACGCAGTATTTT. The chain combines TRBV6-6 with TRBJ2-3, with D unclear. CDR1 and CDR2 (germline): MNHNY, SVGAGI (reference sequence). V dropped 2 bases and J dropped 4 bases, with 13 bases sitting between them. The CDR3 contains 15 residues.

This clonotype was counted between two and nine times. A read error is possible here, since a much larger clone lies one base away. The chain links TRBV28 to TRBJ2-1; D may be TRBD2 (6 bases). The last part of the DNA fits TRBJ2-7 better; the J call may be wrong. CDR3 length: 16 residues. Per the germline V gene, CDR1 is MDHEN and CDR2 is SYDVKM. The CDR3 coding sequence is TGTGCCAGCAGTCCCGTCGGCTGGGACTCCTACAATGAGCAGTACTTC. Protein sequence: CASSPVGWDSYNEQYF.

This clonotype was seen ten or more times. The rearrangement uses TRBV7-3 and TRBJ2-2, with D perhaps assigned TRBD1 or TRBD2 (5 bases each). Germline V lookup: CDR1 SGHTA, CDR2 FQGTGA. The ends were cut back, 5 bases at V and 2 bases at J, with 12 bases in the middle. This CDR3 contains 15 residues. This CDR3 reads CASSMPGTNTGELFF. In DNA, the CDR3 is TGTGCCAGCAGCATGCCCGGGACCAACACCGGGGAGCTGTTTTTT.

The table lists this clonotype with many counts. The rearrangement joins TRBV20-1 to TRBJ2-1; TRBD2 aligns across 11 bases. The CDR3 covers 16 residues. V lost 6 bases to trimming and J lost 8 bases; unmatched junction nucleotides: 15. Germline CDR1 and CDR2: DFQATT and SNEGSKA (reference sequence). CDR3 coding DNA: TGCAGTGCCTCCGCCTCCGGGACTAGCGGTTGGGATGAGCAGTTCTTC. It is translated as CSASASGTSGWDEQFF.

A word on this clonotype: A much larger clonotype is one base distant, so this may be a read error. The V gene is TRBV6-5, the J gene TRBJ1-2; unclear D gene. The CDR3 sequence is 14 residues long. Germline V gives CDR1 MNHEY, CDR2 SVGAGI. The CDR3 sequence is CANSSRPYGKGYTF. Written as DNA, the CDR3 is TGTGCCAACAGTTCTCGACCCTACGGGAAGGGCTACACCTTC.

This clonotype was seen ten or more times. The V call is TRBV5-1, the J call TRBJ2-5; 7 nucleotides match TRBD2. Germline-derived CDR1 and CDR2 are SGHRS and YFSETQ. The CDR3 runs 15 residues. V shed 0 bases and J 3 bases; nucleotides not matched to a gene: 5. In DNA form, the CDR3 reads TGCGCCAGCAGCTTGGCGGGGACTAAAAAAGAGACCCAGTACTTC. Translation gives CASSLAGTKKETQYF.

Notes on this clonotype: It may be a read error: a sequence one base away is much more abundant. The chain carries TRBV6-2 or TRBV6-3 and TRBJ2-1; tentatively, D is TRBD2 (5 bases). The CDR3 has 17 residues. V lost 6 bases to trimming and J lost 3 bases, with 21 bases between them. Germline lookup yields CDR1 MNHEY and CDR2 SVGEGT. The CDR3 DNA reads as TGTGCCAGCAGGTCCTCTCGCCAGACTACCTACTACAATGAGCAGTTCTTC. This sequence encodes CASRSSRQTTYYNEQFF.

This clonotype was recorded many times. The rearrangement links TRBV9 to TRBJ2-7, with 9 bases aligning to TRBD1. The germline gives CDR1 SGDLS, CDR2 YYNGEE. The CDR3 has 14 amino acids. The junction had 7 bases not matched to a gene; V was cut back by 4 bases and J by 5 bases. CDR3 sequence (DNA): TGTGCCAGCAGCCGGGGACAGGGTCTGAACGAGCAGTACTTC. Translating gives CASSRGQGLNEQYF.

Concerning this clonotype itself: Germline is not matched at one junction end, which may reflect a read error. V is TRBV6-2 or TRBV6-3 and J is TRBJ1-2; D may be TRBD1 (6 bases). Germline values: CDR1 MNHEY, CDR2 SVGEGT. This CDR3 is built from 13 residues. CDR3 DNA: TGTGCCAGCAGGTACGGACAGAACTACGGCTACACCTTC. Translating gives CASRYGQNYGYTF.

At least ten counts were recorded for this clonotype. V and J are TRBV20-1 and TRBJ2-1, with a tentative D call TRBD2 (6 bases). The CDR3 length is 13 residues. Trimming removed 4 bases from V and 3 bases from J, with 10 bases in between. Per germline, CDR1 DFQATT and CDR2 SNEGSKA (reference sequence). CDR3 in amino acids: CSANGGLYNEQFF. CDR3 DNA: TGCAGTGCTAACGGGGGACTCTACAATGAGCAGTTCTTC.

This clonotype was counted at least ten times. The chain couples TRBV6-5 to TRBJ2-1; 7 bases are a match to TRBD2. J gave up 4 bases and V 0 bases, and 6 bases lay outside the gene matches. This CDR3 region has 16 residues. Germline assignment: CDR1 MNHEY and CDR2 SVGAGI. The CDR3 nucleotides are TGTGCCAGCAGTTACTCGGGGGGGTTGGGGTACAATGAGCAGTTCTTC. Amino acid sequence: CASSYSGGLGYNEQFF.

This clonotype came up many times. This rearrangement joins TRBV30 to TRBJ2-7; the D is unclear. Germline-derived CDR1 and CDR2 are GTSNPN and SVGIG (reference sequence). The CDR3 spans 13 residues. Trimming took off 0 bases at V and 3 bases at J, with 9 bases between the two ends. The DNA of the CDR3 is TGTGCCTGGAGTGTGGTAGGGATCTACGAGCAGTACTTC. It specifies CAWSVVGIYEQYF.

This clonotype has a count of ten or more. The chain is built from TRBV4-3 and TRBJ2-3, with TRBD1 matching over 8 bases. Germline trimming cut 4 bases from V and 1 base from J; bases unmatched to any gene: 4. The CDR3 extends over 15 amino acids. The germline gives CDR1 LGHNA, CDR2 YSLEER. The CDR3 DNA follows: TGCGCCAGCAGCCTCGACAGGGGAGGCACAGATACGCAGTATTTT. This gives the protein CASSLDRGGTDTQYF.

Turning to this clonotype: A much larger clonotype is one base distant, so this may be a read error. The genes are TRBV20-1 and TRBJ2-7, with D possibly being TRBD1 or TRBD2 (9 bases each). The CDR3 length is 12 residues. Germline V gene sequence: CDR1 DFQATT, CDR2 SNEGSKA (reference sequence). CDR3 bases: TGCAGGGCTAGCGGGACAGGGTTCGAGCAGTACTTC. Protein: CRASGTGFEQYF.

This clonotype is classed as medium-sized. CDR3 in amino acids: CSARDVGGMNDEQYF. CDR3 DNA: TGCAGTGCTAGAGATGTGGGGGGCATGAACGACGAGCAGTACTTC. This chain uses TRBV20-1 with TRBJ2-7; D assignment may be TRBD1 or TRBD2 (6 bases each). The CDR3 consists of 15 residues. V lost 0 bases, J lost 5 bases, and 17 bases lay in between. The germline CDR1 and CDR2 sequences are DFQATT and SNEGSKA (reference sequence).

This clonotype was observed a handful of times. V gene TRBV7-9 combines with J gene TRBJ1-6; no firm D call. With 5 bases removed from V and 7 bases from J, the gap between germline ends came to 18 bases. There are 16 residues in the CDR3. Germline-derived CDR1 and CDR2 are SEHNR and FQNEAQ (reference sequence). This CDR3 is CASSRSTAPRNSPLHF. The CDR3 nucleotides are TGTGCCAGCAGCCGGTCGACTGCACCTAGGAATTCACCCCTCCACTTT.

About this clonotype itself: A junction boundary mismatches the germline segment, possibly from a read error. CDR3 coding DNA: TGTGCCAGCAGCCAAGTACTTGGGACTCTCTCTGGAAGCACCATATATTTT. It encodes CASSQVLGTLSGSTIYF. This chain connects TRBV5-5 to TRBJ1-3; D might be TRBD1 (5 bases). Germline V gene data show CDR1 as SGHKS and CDR2 as YYEKEE (reference sequence). This CDR3 is built from 17 residues.

The V gene is TRBV14, the J gene TRBJ2-7, with a possible D match to TRBD1 (6 bases). The CDR3 loop spans 15 amino acids. CDR1 is SGHDN and CDR2 is FVKESK in the germline V gene. Trimming pared 4 bases from V and 7 bases from J, leaving 20 bases between. The CDR3 sequence is CASSPGKGVFYEQYF. Here the CDR3 DNA reads TGTGCCAGCAGCCCCGGAAAGGGGGTCTTTTATGAGCAGTACTTC.

This clonotype showed up many times. The chain is built from TRBV5-1 and TRBJ2-1; D may be TRBD2 (6 bases). CDR1 and CDR2 (germline): SGHRS, YFSETQ. With 6 bases removed from V and 7 bases from J, the gap between germline ends came to 23 bases. This CDR3 has 16 amino acids. In DNA, the CDR3 is TGCGCCAGCATCGACGACCGTGGGGGGAGCAGAAATGAGCAGTTCTTC. Its translation is CASIDDRGGSRNEQFF.